A single sample gave rise to the 18 T cell receptor beta chains below, sequenced in a study of neurological immune-mediated disorders. TCRdb used MiXCR to reprocess the 5' RACE reads, holding one entry per CDR3 protein. The sample has 60,000 or so distinct CDR3 sequences, approximately 3.1% seen once; the top ten hold about 7%. What was sequenced was PBMCs. The receptors were gathered from a woman aged 55-70 years with multiple sclerosis.

This clonotype was observed at least ten times. This rearrangement joins TRBV5-1 to TRBJ1-4; D unresolved. CDR1 and CDR2 (germline): SGHRS, YFSETQ. The V end was cut by 0 bases, the J end by 6 bases, with 9 bases between. The CDR3 runs 14 residues. CDR3 sequence: CASSLGRYDEKLFF. CDR3 DNA sequence: TGCGCCAGCAGCTTGGGGCGGTACGATGAAAAACTGTTTTTT.

With respect to this clonotype: This sequence may be a read error, since a much larger clone differs from it by one base. The chain combines TRBV7-9 with TRBJ2-7; no reliable D call. V dropped 5 bases and J dropped 7 bases, with 21 bases sitting between them. Germline-derived CDR1 and CDR2 are SEHNR and FQNEAQ (reference sequence). The CDR3 extends over 15 amino acids. As DNA, the CDR3 is TGTGCCAGCAGCCCGCCTGGATGGGAATCCAAAGAGCAGTACTTC. It is translated as CASSPPGWESKEQYF. The entire variable domain, with the rest obtained from reference TRBV7-9 and TRBJ2-7, is as follows: DTGVSQNPRHKITKRGQNVTFRCDPISEHNRLYWYRQTLGQGPEFLTYFQNEAQLEKSRLLSDRFSAERPKGSFSTLEIQRTEQGDSAMYLCASSPPGWESKEQYFGPGTRLTVT.

This clonotype was detected ten times or more. The chain couples TRBV10-3 to TRBJ2-3; perhaps TRBD1 as D (5 bases). Trimming took off 4 bases at V and 2 bases at J, with 13 bases between the two ends. The germline CDR1 and CDR2 sequences are ENHRY and SYGVKD. The CDR3 covers 15 residues. The CDR3 sequence: CAISAGIHPTDTQYF. The DNA of the CDR3 is TGTGCCATCAGTGCAGGGATCCACCCCACAGATACGCAGTATTTT.

V and J are TRBV6-2 or TRBV6-3 and TRBJ2-1; D gene ambiguous. The CDR3 sequence is 11 residues long. The germline CDR1 and CDR2 sequences are MNHEY and SVGEGT. Trimming took 8 bases from V and 10 from J, leaving 12 bases between them. This CDR3 is CASRHFFEQFF. CDR3 sequence (DNA): TGTGCCAGCCGGCACTTCTTCGAGCAGTTCTTC.

This clonotype has a count of ten or more. The V gene is TRBV5-1, the J gene TRBJ1-4; TRBD1 matches at 7 bases. The V gene end was trimmed by 0 bases and the J gene end by 8 bases; junction bases not matched to a gene: 4. CDR3 length equals 14 residues. The germline CDR1 and CDR2 sequences are SGHRS and YFSETQ. The chain's CDR3 is CASSLGQGNEKLFF. CDR3 bases: TGCGCCAGCAGCTTGGGACAGGGAAACGAAAAACTGTTTTTT.

This clonotype was recorded many times. The J gene is TRBJ2-2, the V gene TRBV9; D unclear. Germline loops: CDR1 SGDLS, CDR2 YYNGEE. The V gene lost 2 bases and the J gene lost 4 bases, with 6 bases spanning the gap. The CDR3 contains 13 residues. CDR3 in DNA: TGTGCCAGCAGCGTGTTTCCCACCGGGGAGCTGTTTTTT. It codes for CASSVFPTGELFF.

This clonotype is classed as medium-sized. The chain has TRBV20-1 and TRBJ2-5, with 12 bases identical to TRBD2. The V gene's germline CDR1 is DFQATT and CDR2 SNEGSKA (reference sequence). The CDR3 covers 15 residues. V lost 0 bases and J lost 3; bases outside the gene matches: 2. Here the CDR3 DNA reads TGCAGTGCTAGAGATCGGACTAGCGGGGAAGAGACCCAGTACTTC. The encoded protein is CSARDRTSGEETQYF.

This clonotype was seen at least ten times. V and J are TRBV5-1 and TRBJ1-4; D is possibly TRBD1 (6 bases). Germline lookup yields CDR1 SGHRS and CDR2 YFSETQ. The CDR3 runs 14 residues. V was shortened by 4 bases and J by 0 bases, with 7 bases between the two germline ends. The CDR3 nucleotides read TGCGCCAGCAGCCGGACAGCAACTAATGAAAAACTGTTTTTT. Its protein product is CASSRTATNEKLFF. The complete variable domain, with remaining parts taken from reference TRBV5-1 and TRBJ1-4, reads KAGVTQTPRYLIKTRGQQVTLSCSPISGHRSVSWYQQTPGQGLQFLFEYFSETQRNKGNFPGRFSGRQFSNSRSEMNVSTLELGDSALYLCASSRTATNEKLFFGSGTQLSVL.

The rearrangement links TRBV10-3 to TRBJ1-2, with D unclear. Per the germline V gene, CDR1 is ENHRY and CDR2 is SYGVKD. The CDR3 has 14 amino acids. Deletions cut 6 bases from V and 8 bases from J, with 19 bases between. CDR3 loop: CAISPDQTRRGYTF. CDR3 nucleotide sequence: TGTGCCATCAGCCCCGACCAGACAAGACGGGGCTACACCTTC.

Regarding this clonotype: A much larger clone sits a single nucleotide away, making a read error possible. The chain links TRBV20-1 to TRBJ2-1; a weak D match, TRBD1 (5 bases). Germline assignment: CDR1 DFQATT and CDR2 SNEGSKA (reference sequence). The CDR3 extends over 9 amino acids. Written as DNA, the CDR3 is TGCGGTGTGGGGCATGAGCAGTTCTTC. As protein: CGVGHEQFF.

This clonotype has a count of ten or more. The genes are TRBV5-1 and TRBJ2-1; D unresolved. The CDR3 sequence is 16 residues long. Trimming removed 0 bases from V and 1 base from J, with 11 bases in between. Germline V gene sequence: CDR1 SGHRS, CDR2 YFSETQ. The CDR3 protein is CASSLVAGTSYNEQFF. For the CDR3, the DNA is TGCGCCAGCAGCTTGGTGGCTGGAACTTCCTACAATGAGCAGTTCTTC.

This clonotype appeared many times. V and J are TRBV7-9 and TRBJ1-1; D ambiguous. The CDR3 is made up of 15 amino acids. The V end lost 5 bases, the J end lost 0 bases, and 13 bases lay between the germline ends. CDR1 and CDR2 (germline): SEHNR, FQNEAQ (reference sequence). The CDR3 DNA reads TGTGCCAGCAGCCCGGAACCGGGCCTGAACACTGAAGCTTTCTTT. This translates into CASSPEPGLNTEAFF.

This clonotype was recorded many times. The chain carries TRBV20-1 and TRBJ1-2; D is uncertain. Germline V gene data show CDR1 as DFQATT and CDR2 as SNEGSKA (reference sequence). The CDR3 is 12 residues long. Trimming took 6 bases from V and 1 from J, leaving 9 bases between them. CDR3 DNA sequence: TGCAGTGCCCTGATAGATAACTATGGCTACACCTTC. Protein: CSALIDNYGYTF.

Ten or more counts support this clonotype. The V call is TRBV5-8, the J call TRBJ2-5, with 8 bases matching TRBD1. This CDR3 contains 18 residues. J was trimmed by 3 bases and V by 3 bases; bases with no gene match: 16. In germline, CDR1 is SGHTS, CDR2 YDEGEE. The CDR3 sequence: CASSSWPGQGWIEETQYF. The DNA for the CDR3 is TGTGCCAGCAGCTCGTGGCCCGGACAGGGATGGATAGAAGAGACCCAGTACTTC. The whole variable domain, filled in from reference TRBV5-8 and TRBJ2-5, reads EAGVTQSPTHLIKTRGQQATLRCSPISGHTSVYWYQQALGLGLQFLLWYDEGEERNRGNFPPRFSGRQFPNYSSELNVNALELEDSALYLCASSSWPGQGWIEETQYFGPGTRLLVL.

This clonotype showed up many times. The J gene is TRBJ2-7, the V gene TRBV28; D gene ambiguous. The germline V gene has CDR1 MDHEN and CDR2 SYDVKM. Trimming cost V 8 bases and J 3 bases, with 5 bases left between them. The CDR3 spans 10 residues. CDR3 sequence reads: CASGRYEQYF. The CDR3 DNA follows: TGTGCCAGCGGCCGCTACGAGCAGTACTTC.

This clonotype has ten or more counts. The chain joins TRBV4-1 to TRBJ1-2; the D gene is possibly TRBD1 (6 bases). This CDR3 has 16 amino acids. Trimming cost V 1 base and J 3 bases, with 15 bases left between them. Per the germline V gene, CDR1 is MGHRA and CDR2 is YSYEKL. The CDR3 region has the DNA TGCGCCAGCAGCCAAGTTCGCCGGGGGGCTGACTATGGCTACACCTTC. Translation: CASSQVRRGADYGYTF.

J is TRBJ2-1 and V is TRBV7-9; 8 nucleotides align to TRBD2. The length of the CDR3 is 16 residues. Germline V gene lookup returns CDR1 SEHNR and CDR2 FQNEAQ (reference sequence). Trimming took 5 bases from V and 15 from J; bases not matched to a gene: 21. This CDR3 reads CASSLLDNRGLVRLFF. DNA for the CDR3: TGTGCCAGCAGCCTACTAGACAATCGGGGACTAGTCCGTCTGTTCTTC.

This clonotype was counted many times. The chain combines TRBV6-2 or TRBV6-3 with TRBJ2-5, with 11 bases that match TRBD2. This CDR3 comprises 15 residues. Germline V gives CDR1 MNHEY, CDR2 SVGEGT. J lost 4 bases, V lost 6 bases, and 7 bases had no gene match. CDR3 residues: CASRLAGGPIETQYF. For the CDR3, the DNA is TGTGCCAGCAGATTAGCGGGGGGGCCTATAGAGACCCAGTACTTC.